This T cell receptor (beta chain) was sequenced for a study of blood T cell repertoires in COVID-19. Study-wide background: COVID-19 samples, acute and convalescent, were from the United States, Italy and Spain. T cells, B-cell-depleted T cells, or PBMCs supplied cDNA or gDNA.

Study processing details: How many nucleated cells were present was estimated from reference gene primer amplification. This table comes from immunoSEQ multiplex PCR, and its TCRdb copy is limited to in-frame clones, with some not included. V, J and clone size are taken as reported in that table, and D and trimming were inferred from the DNA itself. Of under 150,000 clones in the sample, about nine tenths were seen once. The CDR3 extends over 12 amino acids. Germline CDR1 and CDR2: SGHTA and FQGNSA. With 3 bases removed from V and 3 bases from J, the gap between germline ends came to 6 bases. The specimen was peripheral blood. The chain couples TRBV7-2 to TRBJ2-7; D gene unclear. The TCR originated in a human donor in a cohort sampled during active COVID-19. CDR3 protein: CASSFTVYEQYF. The DNA of the CDR3 is TGTGCCAGCAGCTTCACGGTCTACGAGCAGTACTTC.